This TCR beta chain was captured in a study of radiation and T cells in renal cell carcinoma. General observations from the study: Top tumor clonotypes rose in blood 2 weeks post-radiation, then contracted.

Time point: baseline pretreatment blood. Regarding treatment: 15 Gy SBRT to primary tumor, nephrectomy 4 weeks later. Serial blood draws occurred at baseline and 2 and 4 weeks post-SBRT. Clear cell pathology was present in this patient's renal cell carcinoma. The data were produced by immunoSEQ multiplex PCR, yet TCRdb's version contains in-frame clones alone and is incomplete. The sample has approximately 140,000 clones; about 88% are singletons. As for this clone: What it binds is unknown.

The length of the CDR3 is 18 residues. Looked up from germline, CDR1 is ENHRY and CDR2 is SYGVKD. The J segment lost 3 bases and the V segment lost 4 bases, leaving 9 bases of the junction unmatched. This receptor was obtained from an older woman with renal cell carcinoma. Source: blood, taken from a patient whose treatment included radiotherapy and nephrectomy. The chain links TRBV10-3 to TRBJ2-6; 10 nucleotides align to TRBD1. This CDR3 reads CAISALRDRGRGANVLTF. The CDR3 bases are TGTGCCATCAGTGCCTTACGGGACAGGGGACGTGGGGCCAACGTCCTGACTTTC.